Listed below are T cell receptor beta chains from one sample, sequenced in a study of HIV-infected patients and healthy controls. Via MiXCR, TCRdb re-called the 5' RACE reads, giving one row per CDR3 protein. The repertoire has more than 5,500 distinct CDR3 sequences, roughly 8.7% of them found once; the top ten carry 27%. The sequencing here drew on blood, taken during antiretroviral therapy. These receptors all stem from an adult with HIV infection. CDR3s include the opening cysteine and the closing phenylalanine or tryptophan. A D gene is named only where the DNA matches it firmly. Size values are once, few and many counts, or a class for expanded clones, and some rows have none.

. TRBJ2-3 . TRBV7-9 TGTGCCAGCAGCTCCACAGGCACAGATACGCAGTATTTT CASSSTGTDTQYF
medium-sized TRBJ2-2 . TRBV6-2/TRBV6-3 TGTGCCAGCAGTTACTGGACCTTCACCGGGGAGCTGTTTTTT CASSYWTFTGELFF
few TRBJ2-1 . TRBV24-1 TGTGCCACCAGTGATTTGGGGCTTATCGATGAGCAGTTCTTC CATSDLGLIDEQFF
. TRBJ1-5 . TRBV28 TGTGCCAGCAGCCTAGTCGCGGGGGGCGCCGATCAGCCCCAGCATTTT CASSLVAGGADQPQHF
. TRBJ2-7 . TRBV20-1 TGCAGTGCCCCTGGTAGCTTGATCTCCTACGAGCAGTACTTC CSAPGSLISYEQYF
large TRBJ1-1 . TRBV7-9 TGTGCCATTACGGGAATGAACACTGAAGCTTTCTTT CAITGMNTEAFF
medium-sized TRBJ2-7 . TRBV4-1 TGCGCCAGCAGCCAAGATTTCCCGGGGAGCTCCTACGAGCAGTACTTC CASSQDFPGSSYEQYF
medium-sized TRBJ2-2 TRBD2 TRBV2 TGTGCCAGGGGTGGGGCTAGCGGGAGTATAGACACCGGGGAGCTGTTTTTT CARGGASGSIDTGELFF
few TRBJ1-3 . TRBV7-9 TGTGCCAGCAGCTTAGGGGGAACTGGAAACACCATATATTTT CASSLGGTGNTIYF
medium-sized TRBJ2-5 TRBD2 TRBV6-5 TGTGCCAGCAGCCGACTAGCGGGAGCGGTAGAGACCCAGTACTTC CASSRLAGAVETQYF
medium-sized TRBJ1-2 . TRBV7-9 TGTGCCAGCAGCTTAGGTGACAGCTATGGCTACACCTTC CASSLGDSYGYTF
many TRBJ2-3 . TRBV11-1 TGTGCCAGCAGCTTAGATGGGGGAGTATCCGATACGCAGTATTTT CASSLDGGVSDTQYF
medium-sized TRBJ2-5 . TRBV5-1 TGCGCCAGCAGCCCCCGATCCGACAGCCCCGAGACCCAGTACTTC CASSPRSDSPETQYF
medium-sized TRBJ1-1 . TRBV5-1 TGCGCCAGCAGTCCAGGCTCTGAAGCTTTCTTT CASSPGSEAFF
. TRBJ1-1 . TRBV28 TGTGCCAGCAGTTTGGGTCTGTACTGGGAACTTAGCACTGAAGCTTTCTTT CASSLGLYWELSTEAFF
medium-sized TRBJ1-4 TRBD1 TRBV12-3/TRBV12-4 TGTGCCAGCAGTTACCTTACCAGGGGGGAAAAACTGTTTTTT CASSYLTRGEKLFF
many TRBJ2-1 . TRBV27 TGTGCCAGCAGTTTCTATAGGGACGGGGCATACAATGAGCAGTTCTTC CASSFYRDGAYNEQFF
medium-sized TRBJ1-4 . TRBV6-5 TGTGCCAGCAGTTACTCGTGGAGGAGTCCTTGGGAAAAACTGTTTTTT CASSYSWRSPWEKLFF
. TRBJ2-3 TRBD2 TRBV28 TGTGCCAGCAGTTTAGAACTAGCGGGAGCGACAGATACGCAGTATTTT CASSLELAGATDTQYF
many TRBJ1-6 . TRBV6-1 TGTGCCAGCAGTAGCTATGCGGCCCTCCACTTT CASSSYAALHF
medium-sized TRBJ2-6 TRBD1 TRBV7-9 TGTGCCAGCAGCTTACTCCGGGACAGTTACTCTGGGGCCAACGTCCTGACTTTC CASSLLRDSYSGANVLTF
medium-sized TRBJ1-4 . TRBV7-6 TGTGCCAGCAGCCCCGGCGGGAAGGAAAAACTGTTTTTT CASSPGGKEKLFF
many TRBJ2-7 . TRBV29-1 TGCAGCGTGACCGCCGGGACAAAGCGCGAGCAGTACTTC CSVTAGTKREQYF
. TRBJ1-3 . TRBV12-3/TRBV12-4 TGTGCCAGCAGTCCCCGCCATGGAAACACCATATATTTT CASSPRHGNTIYF
many TRBJ1-5 TRBD1 TRBV5-5 TGTGCCAGCAGCTTGGGGACAGGGGGACTGCCCCAGCATTTT CASSLGTGGLPQHF
. TRBJ1-5 . TRBV6-5 TGTGCCAGCAGTTACTACCCACAGGGAGGTCTTGATCAGCCCCAGCATTTT CASSYYPQGGLDQPQHF
many TRBJ1-1 . TRBV6-4 TGTGCCAGCAGAAGATGGATATTAACCACGAGATTTATGAACACTGAAGCTTTCTTT CASRRWILTTRFMNTEAFF
many TRBJ1-5 . TRBV5-6 TGTGCCAGCAGCTTGATGGTTTGGGGTGATCAGCCCCAGCATTTT CASSLMVWGDQPQHF
medium-sized TRBJ1-5 . TRBV5-1 TGCGCCAGCAGCTTGGAAAGGTTTCAGCCCCAGCATTTT CASSLERFQPQHF
medium-sized TRBJ2-2 TRBD2 TRBV10-1 TGCGCCAGCAGTGACCCGGGACTAGCGCCTAGATCCGCCGGGGAGCTGTTTTTT CASSDPGLAPRSAGELFF
. TRBJ2-1 TRBD2 TRBV19 TGTGCCAGTAGTCCGAGCGGGAAGATATCTGGTGAGCAGTTCTTC CASSPSGKISGEQFF
many TRBJ2-3 . TRBV6-1 TGTGCCAGCAGTGAAGGGGTCTCGGAGGGCGATACGCAGTATTTT CASSEGVSEGDTQYF
many TRBJ2-3 . TRBV5-5 TGTGCCAGCAGCTTGGTACTCGAAGCGCAGTATTTT CASSLVLEAQYF
once TRBJ1-5 . TRBV29-1 TGCAGCGTTGGGACCGGCAATCAGCCCCAGCATTTT CSVGTGNQPQHF
many TRBJ2-7 TRBD1 TRBV27 TGTGCCAGCAGTCAATCAGGGACAGGGGCTATCTACGAGCAGTACTTC CASSQSGTGAIYEQYF
many TRBJ2-7 . TRBV11-2 TGTGCCAGCAGCTTTTCCGTGGGAGTATCTTTTAAGGGTCAGTACTTC CASSFSVGVSFKGQYF
medium-sized TRBJ1-1 . TRBV3-1 TGTGCCAGCAGCCAGGGGGATCGTAGGGAAGCTTTCTTT CASSQGDRREAFF
once TRBJ1-4 TRBD1 TRBV10-3 TGTGCCATCAGTGAGGAGACAGGGTCATATGAAAAACTGTTTTTT CAISEETGSYEKLFF
. TRBJ2-1 TRBD2 TRBV11-3 TGTGCCAGCAGCTTAAGGGCGGGAGCTTTTTCTACCTACAATGAGCAGTTCTTC CASSLRAGAFSTYNEQFF
medium-sized TRBJ2-7 . TRBV15 TGTGCCACCAGCAGAGGCAGGTCCTACGAGCAGTACTTC CATSRGRSYEQYF
many TRBJ1-4 TRBD1 TRBV5-8 TGTGCCAGCAGCTTCCGGGACAGGGGGCGATTTCCTAATGAAAAACTGTTTTTT CASSFRDRGRFPNEKLFF
many TRBJ2-2 . TRBV30 TGTGCCTGGAGTCGAAGGGAGAGCACCGGGGAGCTGTTTTTT CAWSRRESTGELFF
medium-sized TRBJ2-3 . TRBV10-3 TGTGCCATCAGTGAGGAACAACTCACAGATACGCAGTATTTT CAISEEQLTDTQYF
medium-sized TRBJ1-2 TRBD1 TRBV28 TGTGCCAGCAGTCCGGACAGGGGCCGGGCTTATGGCTACACCTTC CASSPDRGRAYGYTF
medium-sized TRBJ1-4 TRBD1 TRBV6-5 TGTGCCAGCAGTTTTCAGACAGGGGCGGCTGAAAAACTGTTTTTT CASSFQTGAAEKLFF
many TRBJ1-6 TRBD1 TRBV6-6 TGTGCCAGCAGAGGGGACAGGGAGGCCTCACCCCTCCACTTT CASRGDREASPLHF
many TRBJ2-3 TRBD1 TRBV20-1 TGCAGTGCTAGGGGACAGGTCAGCACAGATACGCAGTATTTT CSARGQVSTDTQYF
many TRBJ2-1 . TRBV4-2 TGTGCCAGCAGCCAGGCGGGAAGTCTTGGGGGGCAGTTCTTC CASSQAGSLGGQFF
many TRBJ2-2 TRBD2 TRBV6-1 TGTGCCAGCAGTGCACTAGCGGGAGGAAATGCGAACACCGGGGAGCTGTTTTTT CASSALAGGNANTGELFF
many TRBJ2-3 TRBD2 TRBV28 TGTGCCAGCAGTCCCCCGGGACTAGCGGGAGGAATAGATACGCAGTATTTT CASSPPGLAGGIDTQYF
medium-sized TRBJ1-2 TRBD1 TRBV3-1 TGTGCCAGCAGCCACCCCGGACAGGGCCAGGGCTCTGGCTACACCTTC CASSHPGQGQGSGYTF
many TRBJ1-1 . TRBV20-1 TGCAGTGCTAATGTTGACACTGAAGCTTTCTTT CSANVDTEAFF
many TRBJ2-7 TRBD1 TRBV5-1 TGCGCCAGCAGCCAGGACCTTACAGGGGCCGAGCAGTACTTC CASSQDLTGAEQYF
large TRBJ2-1 TRBD2 TRBV2 TGTGCCAGCATTCCCGCTAGCGGGAGTTACAATGAGCAGTTCTTC CASIPASGSYNEQFF
few TRBJ1-6 . TRBV28 TGTGCCAGCAGTGTGGCCGCTAGCTCCTATAATTCACCCCTCCACTTT CASSVAASSYNSPLHF
many TRBJ2-7 TRBD2 TRBV5-4 TGTGCCAGCAGCACGCCGTGGGAGGGGCATTACGAGCAGTACTTC CASSTPWEGHYEQYF
few TRBJ1-1 . TRBV11-2 TGTGCCAGCAGCTTATCTCCAGGGGTAACTGAAGCTTTCTTT CASSLSPGVTEAFF
many TRBJ2-3 . TRBV10-3 TGTGCCATCAGTGAGTCGGGCCGTAGGGTCACAGATACGCAGTATTTT CAISESGRRVTDTQYF